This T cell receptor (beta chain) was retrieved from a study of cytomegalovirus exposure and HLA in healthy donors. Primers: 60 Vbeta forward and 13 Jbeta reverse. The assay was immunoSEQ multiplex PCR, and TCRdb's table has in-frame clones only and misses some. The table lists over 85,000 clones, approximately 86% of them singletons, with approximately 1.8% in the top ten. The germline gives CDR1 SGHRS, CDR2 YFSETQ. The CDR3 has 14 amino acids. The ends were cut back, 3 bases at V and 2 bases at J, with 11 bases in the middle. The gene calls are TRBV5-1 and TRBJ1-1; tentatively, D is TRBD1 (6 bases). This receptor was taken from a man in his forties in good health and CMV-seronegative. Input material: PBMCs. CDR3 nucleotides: TGCGCCAGCAGCTCGCAGGGGTATAACACTGAAGCTTTCTTT. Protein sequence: CASSSQGYNTEAFF. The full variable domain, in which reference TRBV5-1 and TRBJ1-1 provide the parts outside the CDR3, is KAGVTQTPRYLIKTRGQQVTLSCSPISGHRSVSWYQQTPGQGLQFLFEYFSETQRNKGNFPGRFSGRQFSNSRSEMNVSTLELGDSALYLCASSSQGYNTEAFFGQGTRLTVV.